Listed here are 11 T cell receptor beta chains from one sample, sequenced in a study of blood T cell repertoires in COVID-19. Generated by immunoSEQ multiplex PCR, the TCRdb table keeps only in-frame clones and is missing some. Of a few hundred thousand clones in the sample, more than 75% were seen once. What was sequenced was PBMCs or T cells enriched from blood (not recorded which). The receptors come from a woman younger than 35 who had recovered from COVID-19.

This clone was observed a single time. This chain joins TRBV5-1 and TRBJ1-1; possible D gene TRBD1, 6 bases. Germline loops: CDR1 SGHRS, CDR2 YFSETQ. Trimming took off 2 bases at V and 3 bases at J, with 11 bases between the two ends. The CDR3 sequence is 14 residues long. CDR3 loop: CASSLTGKDTEAFF. The CDR3 nucleotides are TGCGCCAGCAGCTTAACAGGGAAGGACACTGAAGCTTTCTTT.

The CDR3 DNA reads as TGTGCCACCAGTGATTTGTCTTCGACGGGCTATGGCTACACCTTC. It specifies CATSDLSSTGYGYTF. V usage is TRBV24-1 and J usage is TRBJ1-2; D is uncertain. The CDR3 consists of 15 residues. CDR1 and CDR2 from the germline V gene are KGHDR and SFDVKD. V gave up 0 bases and J gave up 4 bases, with 11 bases separating them.

The rearrangement joins TRBV10-3 to TRBJ2-1, with D uncertain. V shed 5 bases and J shed 5 bases, with 13 bases lying between them. The germline V gene has CDR1 ENHRY and CDR2 SYGVKD. The CDR3 covers 14 residues. In DNA form, the CDR3 reads TGTGCCATCAGTTCAACGGTAAAGAACAATGAGCAGTTCTTC. Its translation: CAISSTVKNNEQFF.

The chain uses TRBV5-5 and TRBJ2-2; 8 positions match TRBD2. Trimming cost V 3 bases and J 6 bases; bases outside gene matches: 4. The CDR3 spans 14 residues. Germline V gene lookup returns CDR1 SGHKS and CDR2 YYEKEE (reference sequence). The CDR3 protein is CASSWAGGAGELFF. CDR3 sequence (DNA): TGTGCCAGCAGCTGGGCGGGGGGAGCCGGGGAGCTGTTTTTT.

This clone is a singleton in its sample. The chain recombines TRBV7-9 with TRBJ2-2, with TRBD2 identical over 8 bases. The CDR3 runs to 15 residues. V was clipped by 10 bases and J by 4 bases; unmatched bases: 11. The germline CDR1 and CDR2 sequences are SEHNR and FQNEAQ (reference sequence). The CDR3, as DNA: TGTGCCACCAGAATCCGGGGGGGCGCCACCGGGGAGCTGTTTTTT. It codes for CATRIRGGATGELFF.

Turning to this clone: Other DNA variants within this sample encode the same CDR3. The chain combines TRBV3-1 (or the pseudogene TRBV3-2) with TRBJ2-7; D remains ambiguous. The V gene's germline CDR1 is LGHDT and CDR2 YNNKEL (reference sequence). The CDR3 loop spans 15 amino acids. Trimming cost V 1 base and J 4 bases, with 14 bases left between them. CDR3 residues: CASSQGSRVSYEQYF. Written as DNA, the CDR3 is TGTGCCAGCAGCCAAGGCTCCCGCGTATCTTACGAGCAGTACTTC.

The chain employs TRBV7-6 and TRBJ1-1, with D possibly TRBD1 on 5 matching bases. Trimming stripped 1 base from V and 1 base from J, with 16 bases between. Germline V gene lookup returns CDR1 SGHVS and CDR2 FNYEAQ. This CDR3 has 17 residues. The CDR3: CASSLGPPTERNTEAFF. The CDR3, as DNA: TGTGCCAGCAGCTTAGGCCCACCGACAGAAAGGAACACTGAAGCTTTCTTT. Complete variable domain (other parts from reference TRBV7-6 and TRBJ1-1): GAGVSQSPRYKVTKRGQDVALRCDPISGHVSLYWYRQALGQGPEFLTYFNYEAQQDKSGLPNDRFSAERPEGSISTLTIQRTEQRDSAMYRCASSLGPPTERNTEAFFGQGTRLTVV.

The gene calls are TRBV5-1 and TRBJ1-1; tentatively, D is TRBD1 (5 bases). The CDR3 is 15 amino acids. Deletions cut 2 bases from V and 0 bases from J, with 11 bases between. Germline V lookup: CDR1 SGHRS, CDR2 YFSETQ. The CDR3 here is CASSLDQGMNTEAFF. The CDR3 DNA reads as TGCGCCAGCAGCTTAGATCAGGGCATGAACACTGAAGCTTTCTTT.

The CDR3 coding sequence is TGTGCCAGCAGACCAACGGGGAATCAGCCCCAGCATTTT. This encodes CASRPTGNQPQHF. The rearrangement links TRBV6-5 to TRBJ1-5; D is uncertain. The CDR3 contains 13 residues. Per the germline V gene, CDR1 is MNHEY and CDR2 is SVGAGI. V was shortened by 6 bases and J by 4 bases, with 10 bases between the two germline ends.

The chain links TRBV5-4 to TRBJ1-5, with a tentative D call TRBD1 (5 bases). The CDR3 has 16 residues. Trimming took 0 bases from V and 7 from J, leaving 17 bases between them. Germline CDR1 and CDR2: SGHNT and YYREEE (reference sequence). The CDR3 DNA sequence: TGTGCCAGCAGCTTGGAGGCTGCCAGGGTCGGCCAGCCCCAGCATTTT. Translated: CASSLEAARVGQPQHF. Drawing the rest from reference TRBV5-4 and TRBJ1-5, the complete variable domain is ETGVTQSPTHLIKTRGQQVTLRCSSQSGHNTVSWYQQALGQGPQFIFQYYREEENGRGNFPPRFSGLQFPNYSSELNVNALELDDSALYLCASSLEAARVGQPQHFGDGTRLSIL.

The gene calls are TRBV5-1 and TRBJ2-1, with 9 bases identical to TRBD2. The trim removed 0 bases at V and 4 bases at J, leaving 8 bases unmatched. The CDR3 has 17 residues. Germline loops: CDR1 SGHRS, CDR2 YFSETQ. CDR3 loop: CASSLVGSGGTYNEQFF. The CDR3 DNA sequence: TGCGCCAGCAGCTTGGTCGGTAGCGGGGGAACTTACAATGAGCAGTTCTTC.